A selection of T cell receptor beta chains follows, all from one sample in a study of tumor-infiltrating lymphocytes in primary liver carcinoma. One entry per CDR3 protein, called by TCRdb with MiXCR from the multiplex PCR reads. The profile shows approximately 46,000 distinct CDR3 sequences, 60% to 80% of them singletons. What was sequenced was tumor-adjacent normal liver tissue. These receptors came from a woman between 25 and 40 years old with primary liver carcinoma and hepatitis B virus infection. Both conserved end residues are part of each CDR3. A D gene is named only where the DNA matches it firmly. Clone size is not always given. Where it is, it says once, few, many or a class for expanded clones.

clone size: .; J gene: TRBJ2-1; V gene: TRBV6-4; D gene: TRBD2; CDR3 DNA: TGTGCCAACAGTTTAGCGGGACACGGGGTAAATGAGCAGTTCTTC; CDR3 protein: CANSLAGHGVNEQFF
clone size: .; J gene: TRBJ2-1; V gene: TRBV11-2; D gene: TRBD2; CDR3 DNA: TGTGCCAGCAGCTCAGGGATTAGCGGGATTAATGAGCGGTTCTTC; CDR3 protein: CASSSGISGINERFF
clone size: .; J gene: TRBJ1-1; V gene: TRBV11-2; D gene: .; CDR3 DNA: TGTACCAGCAGCTACCGTGACAGATTCTCTGAAGCTTTCTTT; CDR3 protein: CTSSYRDRFSEAFF
clone size: .; J gene: TRBJ2-7; V gene: TRBV11-1; D gene: .; CDR3 DNA: TGTACCAGCAGCTATGGGGTCCTAACCTACGAGCAGTACTTC; CDR3 protein: CTSSYGVLTYEQYF
clone size: .; J gene: TRBJ1-2; V gene: TRBV4-1; D gene: TRBD1; CDR3 DNA: TGCGACAGCAGCCAAATGTCCGGGACAGGTTATGGCTACACCTTC; CDR3 protein: CDSSQMSGTGYGYTF
clone size: .; J gene: TRBJ2-1; V gene: TRBV11-2; D gene: TRBD2; CDR3 DNA: TGTGCCAGCAGCTTAGGCGATGGGCTAGCGGGAGGGAGCGAGCAGTTCTTC; CDR3 protein: CASSLGDGLAGGSEQFF
clone size: .; J gene: TRBJ2-7; V gene: TRBV11-2; D gene: .; CDR3 DNA: TGTGCCAGTGTCCTGTCTTGCGGATACGAACAGTACTTC; CDR3 protein: CASVLSCGYEQYF
clone size: many; J gene: TRBJ1-1; V gene: TRBV12-3/TRBV12-4; D gene: .; CDR3 DNA: TGTGCCAGCAGTTTAGCTGGGCCCTTGAACACTGAAGCTTTCTTT; CDR3 protein: CASSLAGPLNTEAFF
clone size: large; J gene: TRBJ2-7; V gene: TRBV11-2; D gene: .; CDR3 DNA: TGTGCCAGCAGCTTATGGGGCGGGGTTTACGAGCAGTACTTC; CDR3 protein: CASSLWGGVYEQYF
clone size: many; J gene: TRBJ1-6; V gene: TRBV12-3/TRBV12-4; D gene: .; CDR3 DNA: TGTGCCAGCAGTTTTGGAGGGTCCTATAATTCACCCCTCCACTTT; CDR3 protein: CASSFGGSYNSPLHF
clone size: .; J gene: TRBJ1-5; V gene: TRBV20-1; D gene: .; CDR3 DNA: TGCAGTGCTAGAGATTCATGGTTTCAGCCCCAGCATTTT; CDR3 protein: CSARDSWFQPQHF
clone size: .; J gene: TRBJ1-1; V gene: TRBV12-3/TRBV12-4; D gene: .; CDR3 DNA: TGTGCCAGCAGTCCCCGGGTGGAGAACACTGAAGCTTTCTTC; CDR3 protein: CASSPRVENTEAFF
clone size: .; J gene: TRBJ2-5; V gene: TRBV20-1; D gene: TRBD1; CDR3 DNA: TGCAGTTCTGGATATCGGGGCAGGGGGCGACAAGAGACCCAGTACTTC; CDR3 protein: CSSGYRGRGRQETQYF
clone size: .; J gene: TRBJ2-1; V gene: TRBV5-1; D gene: .; CDR3 DNA: TGCGCCAGCAGCTTGGTCTCCCCCTATGAGCAGTTCTTC; CDR3 protein: CASSLVSPYEQFF
clone size: once; J gene: TRBJ1-5; V gene: TRBV6-1; D gene: .; CDR3 DNA: TGTGCCAGCAGTGAAGCGCAAGGGCATGTTGAGGGGCTCTTCTCGGGCAATCAGACCCAGCATTTT; CDR3 protein: CASSEAQGHVEGLFSGNQTQHF
clone size: .; J gene: TRBJ2-6; V gene: TRBV14; D gene: .; CDR3 DNA: TGTGTCAGCAGCCAGATGAGACACTCCCCTGATGCCAACGTCCTGACTTTC; CDR3 protein: CVSSQMRHSPDANVLTF
clone size: .; J gene: TRBJ2-5; V gene: TRBV4-1; D gene: TRBD2; CDR3 DNA: TGTGCCAGCAGCCAAGCCACTAGCGGACAAGAGACCCAGTACTTC; CDR3 protein: CASSQATSGQETQYF
clone size: many; J gene: TRBJ2-1; V gene: TRBV13; D gene: TRBD2; CDR3 DNA: TGTGCCAGCAGCTCGGGGGGGTGGGGATACAATGAGCAGTTCTTC; CDR3 protein: CASSSGGWGYNEQFF
clone size: medium-sized; J gene: TRBJ1-1; V gene: TRBV21-1; D gene: .; CDR3 DNA: TGTGCCAGCAGCTTCCGATTCGTGAACACTGAAGCTTTCTTT; CDR3 protein: CASSFRFVNTEAFF
clone size: .; J gene: TRBJ2-7; V gene: TRBV20-1; D gene: .; CDR3 DNA: TGCAGTGCTCGGGACTTAACAAACGAGCAGTACTTC; CDR3 protein: CSARDLTNEQYF
clone size: .; J gene: TRBJ2-1; V gene: TRBV7-9; D gene: TRBD2; CDR3 DNA: TGTGCCAGCACCTTAGATCTAGCGGGAGTGATGCAGTTCTTC; CDR3 protein: CASTLDLAGVMQFF
clone size: .; J gene: TRBJ2-6; V gene: TRBV6-6; D gene: .; CDR3 DNA: TGTGCCAGCAAATTGGGGGGGGCCAACGTCCTGGTTTTC; CDR3 protein: CASKLGGANVLVF
clone size: many; J gene: TRBJ2-4; V gene: TRBV6-1; D gene: .; CDR3 DNA: TGTGCCAGCAGTGGAGGGTTGACAGGCGCAAAAAACATTCAGTACTTC; CDR3 protein: CASSGGLTGAKNIQYF
clone size: .; J gene: TRBJ2-7; V gene: TRBV6-2/TRBV6-3; D gene: .; CDR3 DNA: TGTGCGAGCACTCGATTCTACGAGCAGTACTTC; CDR3 protein: CASTRFYEQYF
clone size: few; J gene: TRBJ2-7; V gene: TRBV20-1; D gene: .; CDR3 DNA: TGCAATGCTAGAGGGGGTGGAGCCCTACGTTACGAGCAGTACTTC; CDR3 protein: CNARGGGALRYEQYF
clone size: .; J gene: TRBJ2-2; V gene: TRBV11-1; D gene: .; CDR3 DNA: TGTGCCAACAGCTTAGTGGGGGGTACGAACATCGGGGAGCTGCTTTTT; CDR3 protein: CANSLVGGTNIGELLF
clone size: .; J gene: TRBJ2-5; V gene: TRBV6-5; D gene: TRBD1; CDR3 DNA: TGTGCCGACAGTACCGACAGGGGACTGACCCAGTACTTC; CDR3 protein: CADSTDRGLTQYF
clone size: .; J gene: TRBJ2-1; V gene: TRBV28; D gene: .; CDR3 DNA: TGTGCAAGCAGTCTGCGGTGGAATCGGTTCTTC; CDR3 protein: CASSLRWNRFF
clone size: .; J gene: TRBJ2-1; V gene: TRBV11-2; D gene: .; CDR3 DNA: TGTGCCAGCAGCGTGGGGGGGGCAGACAATGAGCAGTTCTTC; CDR3 protein: CASSVGGADNEQFF
clone size: many; J gene: TRBJ2-7; V gene: TRBV6-2/TRBV6-3; D gene: .; CDR3 DNA: TGTGCCAGCTTGGGGGAACCCTTCTACGAGCAGTACTTC; CDR3 protein: CASLGEPFYEQYF
clone size: .; J gene: TRBJ2-3; V gene: TRBV6-6; D gene: TRBD2; CDR3 DNA: TGTGTCAGCAGTCTTACTTCCGGGACTAGCGTAGATACGCAGTATTTT; CDR3 protein: CVSSLTSGTSVDTQYF
clone size: .; J gene: TRBJ2-3; V gene: TRBV6-6; D gene: TRBD2; CDR3 DNA: TGTGGTAGTCTAACTAGCGGGAGCGCAGATACGCAGTATTTT; CDR3 protein: CGSLTSGSADTQYF
clone size: many; J gene: TRBJ2-1; V gene: TRBV11-2; D gene: .; CDR3 DNA: TGTGCCAGCAGCTTAGGACTTGTTACGTACAATGAGCAGTTCTTC; CDR3 protein: CASSLGLVTYNEQFF
clone size: few; J gene: TRBJ2-1; V gene: TRBV29-1; D gene: TRBD2; CDR3 DNA: TGCAGTGTTGAATCACCGGGACTAGCGGGAGTCCGCCGGTTCTTC; CDR3 protein: CSVESPGLAGVRRFF
clone size: .; J gene: TRBJ1-2; V gene: TRBV28; D gene: .; CDR3 DNA: TGTGCCAGCAGTTCGGAACAGAGGTCTGGCTACACCTTC; CDR3 protein: CASSSEQRSGYTF
clone size: .; J gene: TRBJ2-7; V gene: TRBV10-1; D gene: .; CDR3 DNA: TGCGCCGGCATTGGAGTATTCCACGAGCAGTACTTC; CDR3 protein: CAGIGVFHEQYF
clone size: .; J gene: TRBJ2-3; V gene: TRBV11-2; D gene: TRBD2; CDR3 DNA: TGCACCAGCAGCCATCGAGGGAGCGGGAGCTTCACAGATACGCAGTATTTT; CDR3 protein: CTSSHRGSGSFTDTQYF
clone size: .; J gene: TRBJ2-3; V gene: TRBV7-8; D gene: .; CDR3 DNA: TGTGACAGCAGCCCCCCCCGCAGGGAAACAGATACGCAGTATTTT; CDR3 protein: CDSSPPRRETDTQYF
clone size: .; J gene: TRBJ1-5; V gene: TRBV28; D gene: TRBD1; CDR3 DNA: TGTGTCAGCAGTTCGCGGGGACAGGGGGAGCAGCCCCAGCATTTT; CDR3 protein: CVSSSRGQGEQPQHF
clone size: once; J gene: TRBJ1-1; V gene: TRBV29-1; D gene: .; CDR3 DNA: TGCAACGGGACGGGACACCTGAACACTGAAGCTTTCTTT; CDR3 protein: CNGTGHLNTEAFF
clone size: .; J gene: TRBJ2-7; V gene: TRBV10-3; D gene: TRBD2; CDR3 DNA: TGTGTCATCAGGGAGGGCAGCGGGAGTAGCGGGCAGTACTTC; CDR3 protein: CVIREGSGSSGQYF
clone size: .; J gene: TRBJ2-1; V gene: TRBV11-3; D gene: .; CDR3 DNA: TGTGCCAGCAGACGGACTACTACGTCTACTGAGCAGTTCTTC; CDR3 protein: CASRRTTTSTEQFF
clone size: many; J gene: TRBJ1-4; V gene: TRBV4-2; D gene: TRBD1; CDR3 DNA: TGTGCCAGCAGCCAAGATCTAGGGACAGGGAGAAAACTGTTTTTT; CDR3 protein: CASSQDLGTGRKLFF
clone size: .; J gene: TRBJ2-2; V gene: TRBV11-3; D gene: TRBD2; CDR3 DNA: TGTGTCAGCAGCTTACGCCGGACTAGCTGGAGGGTCGGAAAGGGCGGGGAGCTGTTTTTT; CDR3 protein: CVSSLRRTSWRVGKGGELFF
clone size: .; J gene: TRBJ2-3; V gene: TRBV7-8; D gene: TRBD2; CDR3 DNA: TGTGCCAGCAGCCTAGGAGCGGGAGGGCCTGATGATACCCAGTATTTT; CDR3 protein: CASSLGAGGPDDTQYF